This T cell receptor beta chain was identified in a study of cytomegalovirus exposure and HLA in healthy donors. Study-wide findings and caveats: Several of the most significant clusters appeared linked to common viral pathogens, based on a later analysis.

Of note for this clone: Its antigen is still unknown.

The primer mix had 60 Vbeta and 13 Jbeta primers. Generated by immunoSEQ multiplex PCR, the TCRdb table keeps only in-frame clones and is missing some. The sample includes approximately 180,000 clones, about 80% seen only once; the top ten take about 2.2%. This receptor was identified in a woman in her 30s in good health and CMV-seronegative. The sequenced sample was PBMCs.

The CDR3 loop is CASSGLDRDQGEAFF. The CDR3 region has the DNA TGTGCCAGCAGCGGTCTCGACAGGGATCAAGGTGAAGCTTTCTTT. The chain uses TRBV5-6 and TRBJ1-1; 7 nucleotides align to TRBD1. This CDR3 is built from 15 residues. V gave up 4 bases and J gave up 7 bases; unmatched junction bases: 13. In germline, CDR1 is SGHDT, CDR2 YYEEEE. The variable domain in full, completed from reference TRBV5-6 and TRBJ1-1, reads DAGVTQSPTHLIKTRGQQVTLRCSPKSGHDTVSWYQQALGQGPQFIFQYYEEEERQRGNFPDRFSGHQFPNYSSELNVNALLLGDSALYLCASSGLDRDQGEAFFGQGTRLTVV.